This T cell receptor (beta chain) was identified in a study of cytomegalovirus exposure and HLA in healthy donors. The CDR3 is 16 residues long. Germline lookup yields CDR1 LNHDA and CDR2 SQIVND (reference sequence). V lost 1 base, J lost 5 bases, and 9 bases stayed unmatched. A multiplex PCR was run with 60 Vbeta primers and 13 Jbeta primers. This table comes from immunoSEQ multiplex PCR, and its TCRdb copy is limited to in-frame clones, with some not included. The sample lists around 150,000 clones, 79% seen once, with around 7% in the top ten. This clonotype was sampled from a man in his forties in good health and CMV-seropositive. The sequencing sample was made of PBMCs. The V call is TRBV19, the J call TRBJ2-5; 8 nucleotides match TRBD1. Here the CDR3 reads CASSIALGQGLETQYF. CDR3 in DNA: TGTGCCAGTAGTATAGCCCTAGGACAGGGACTGGAGACCCAGTACTTC.